The 24 T cell receptor beta chains below come from one sample, sequenced in a study of OX40 agonist ivuxolimab in advanced cancers. Profiling relied on immunoSEQ multiplex PCR, and the TCRdb table lists in-frame clones only, not all of them. The sample contains about 50,000 clones, more than 70% of which appear only once. Source: CD4+ or CD8+ T cells sorted from blood, taken in a trial of the OX40 agonist ivuxolimab. Receptors were obtained from an adult with an advanced solid tumor such as melanoma, head and neck, liver or kidney cancer.

The rearrangement joins TRBV4-1 to TRBJ1-1; tentative D call: TRBD1 (6 bases). V was cut by 4 bases and J by 0 bases, with 15 bases left in between. Germline CDR1 reads MGHRA; CDR2 reads YSYEKL. The CDR3 runs 16 residues. The CDR3, as DNA: TGCGCCAGCAGCCCGACAGGTCCCCTTTTGAACACTGAAGCTTTCTTT. This gives the protein CASSPTGPLLNTEAFF.

About this clone itself: The same CDR3 also results from other DNA sequences found in this sample. The chain links TRBV9 to TRBJ1-1; a possible D gene is TRBD1 (5 bases). Deletions cut 0 bases from V and 1 base from J, with 10 bases between. The CDR3 sequence is 15 residues long. CDR1 SGDLS and CDR2 YYNGEE come from the germline V gene. CDR3 sequence: CASSVGGLTNTEAFF. In DNA, the CDR3 is TGTGCCAGCAGCGTAGGGGGCTTGACGAACACTGAAGCTTTCTTT.

The J gene is TRBJ2-1, the V gene TRBV15; D call uncertain. Germline-derived CDR1 and CDR2 are LNHNV and YYDKDF (reference sequence). The CDR3 is 12 amino acids. Trimming cost V 5 bases and J 8 bases, with 10 bases left between them. CDR3 coding DNA: TGTGCCACCAGCCCCAAGGGTCATGAGCAGTTCTTC. Its protein is CATSPKGHEQFF.

The V call is TRBV6-6, the J call TRBJ2-1, with 9 bases identical to TRBD1. CDR1 is MNHNY, CDR2 SVGAGI, per germline (reference sequence). The CDR3 spans 12 residues. After removal of 6 bases from V and 9 bases from J, the junction contained 3 bases not matched to a gene. The chain's CDR3 is CASSPDRGEQFF. The CDR3 bases are TGTGCCAGCAGCCCGGACAGGGGTGAGCAGTTCTTC.

The chain joins TRBV27 to TRBJ2-3, with 12 bases aligning to TRBD2. V lost 5 bases, J lost 7 bases, and 7 bases stayed unmatched. The CDR3 is made up of 15 amino acids. Looked up from germline, CDR1 is MNHEY and CDR2 is SMNVEV (reference sequence). The CDR3 sequence is CASSPSSGGAYTQYF. In nucleotides, the CDR3 is TGTGCCAGCAGTCCCTCTAGCGGGGGGGCCTATACGCAGTATTTT.

This chain joins TRBV4-1 and TRBJ1-1; D gene ambiguous. V lost 4 bases and J lost 1, with 7 bases in between. This CDR3 is 13 amino acids long. Germline values: CDR1 MGHRA, CDR2 YSYEKL. The CDR3 DNA is TGCGCCAGCAGCCCCGTGGGGAACACTGAAGCTTTCTTT. Amino acids: CASSPVGNTEAFF.

This clone was seen once. The chain uses TRBV2 and TRBJ2-1; D unclear. With 4 bases removed from V and 0 bases from J, the gap between germline ends came to 10 bases. CDR1 SNHLY and CDR2 FYNNEI come from the germline V gene. CDR3 length: 15 amino acids. CDR3 DNA: TGTGCCAGCAGTGTGGTTGAATCCTCCTACAATGAGCAGTTCTTC. Its protein is CASSVVESSYNEQFF.

Only one count was recorded for this clone. The V gene is TRBV2, the J gene TRBJ2-7; D is uncertain. V was trimmed by 4 bases and J by 3 bases, leaving 1 base between them. Germline loops: CDR1 SNHLY, CDR2 FYNNEI. The CDR3 runs 10 residues. Written as DNA, the CDR3 is TGTGCCAGCAGTGTCTACGAGCAGTACGTC. Translating gives CASSVYEQYV.

For the CDR3, the DNA is TGTGCCAGCAGCCAAGATATGAACGCCTATGGAAACACCATATATTTT. It specifies CASSQDMNAYGNTIYF. The genes are TRBV14 and TRBJ1-3; D unresolved. V lost 0 bases and J 3 bases, leaving 12 bases between the germline ends. Per the germline V gene, CDR1 is SGHDN and CDR2 is FVKESK. This CDR3 is built from 16 residues. Variable domain in full (rest from reference TRBV14 and TRBJ1-3): EAGVTQFPSHSVIEKGQTVTLRCDPISGHDNLYWYRRVMGKEIKFLLHFVKESKQDESGMPNNRFLAERTGGTYSTLKVQPAELEDSGVYFCASSQDMNAYGNTIYFGEGSWLTVV.

The chain recombines TRBV5-6 with TRBJ2-5, with TRBD2 as a possible D gene (6 bases). V dropped 6 bases and J dropped 1 base, with 10 bases sitting between them. CDR3 length: 13 amino acids. Germline lookup yields CDR1 SGHDT and CDR2 YYEEEE. The CDR3 DNA reads TGTGCCAGCAACCGGGACTCCCAAGAGACCCAGTACTTC. Amino acids: CASNRDSQETQYF.

The chain combines TRBV7-9 with TRBJ1-5; D remains ambiguous. Germline CDR1 is SEHNR and CDR2 is FQNEAQ (reference sequence). Trimming shortened V by 6 bases and J by 6 bases, and 9 bases separated the two germline ends. The CDR3 consists of 12 residues. The CDR3 sequence is CASRVGSQPQHF. Here the CDR3 DNA reads TGTGCCAGCAGGGTGGGGAGTCAGCCCCAGCATTTT.

This chain links TRBV6-5 with TRBJ1-1, with D tentatively TRBD1 (5 bases). Germline V gene sequence: CDR1 MNHEY, CDR2 SVGAGI. The CDR3 consists of 14 residues. V lost 3 bases, J lost 1 base, and 9 bases lay in between. Here the CDR3 DNA reads TGTGCCAGCAGTTATGGGGGGAAGAACACTGAAGCTTTCTTT. It codes for CASSYGGKNTEAFF.

The chain employs TRBV28 and TRBJ1-5; D gene ambiguous. The CDR3 runs to 15 residues. Trimming took 4 bases from V and 0 from J, leaving 10 bases between them. Germline lookup yields CDR1 MDHEN and CDR2 SYDVKM. The CDR3: CASSSRAASNQPQHF. The CDR3 DNA is TGTGCCAGCAGTTCTAGGGCAGCTAGCAATCAGCCCCAGCATTTT.

This clone was seen a single time. The chain employs TRBV28 and TRBJ2-1, with D possibly matching TRBD1 (5 bases). Germline V gene sequence: CDR1 MDHEN, CDR2 SYDVKM. This CDR3 region has 12 residues. Trimming took 2 bases from V and 11 from J, leaving 10 bases between them. The CDR3: CASSLGAGQQFF. The CDR3 nucleotides read TGTGCCAGCAGTTTAGGGGCCGGGCAGCAGTTCTTC.

This rearrangement joins TRBV6-5 to TRBJ2-5, with D unclear. The CDR3 contains 14 residues. Germline CDR1 is MNHEY and CDR2 is SVGAGI. Trimming cost V 2 bases and J 2 bases, with 9 bases left between them. The CDR3 DNA reads as TGTGCCAGCAGTTACGAGGTAGCTCAAGAGACCCAGTACTTC. Protein: CASSYEVAQETQYF.

The CDR3 sequence is CASSMVGNTEAFF. Written as DNA, the CDR3 is TGTGCCAGTAGTATGGTTGGGAACACTGAAGCTTTCTTT. The rearrangement links TRBV19 to TRBJ1-1, with D hard to call. This CDR3 region has 13 residues. CDR1 is LNHDA, CDR2 SQIVND, per germline (reference sequence). Trimming shortened V by 3 bases and J by 1 base, and 6 bases separated the two germline ends. Drawing the rest from reference TRBV19 and TRBJ1-1, the complete variable domain is DGGITQSPKYLFRKEGQNVTLSCEQNLNHDAMYWYRQDPGQGLRLIYYSQIVNDFQKGDIAEGYSVSREKKESFPLTVTSAQKNPTAFYLCASSMVGNTEAFFGQGTRLTVV.

The V call is TRBV6-5, the J call TRBJ1-2; D ambiguous. This CDR3 is 16 amino acids long. Germline-derived CDR1 and CDR2 are MNHEY and SVGAGI. V was cut by 2 bases and J by 0 bases, with 13 bases left in between. DNA for the CDR3: TGTGCCAGCAGTTACGCCACCGGACGGACTAACTATGGCTACACCTTC. It is translated as CASSYATGRTNYGYTF.

This chain uses TRBV28 with TRBJ1-2; D ambiguous. From germline, CDR1 is MDHEN and CDR2 SYDVKM. Trimming removed 0 bases from V and 5 bases from J, with 7 bases in between. The CDR3 is 13 amino acids. The CDR3 loop is CASSLWGEYGYTF. CDR3 bases: TGTGCCAGCAGTTTATGGGGAGAGTATGGCTACACCTTC.

The rearrangement uses TRBV5-8 and TRBJ1-2; D is perhaps TRBD1 (6 bases). With 2 bases removed from V and 4 bases from J, the gap between germline ends came to 12 bases. There are 14 residues in the CDR3. Germline CDR1 is SGHTS and CDR2 is YDEGEE. CDR3 DNA: TGTGCCAGCAGCTTAGGGGGGGCTCGCTATGGCTACACCTTC. Its translation: CASSLGGARYGYTF.

The chain combines TRBV2 with TRBJ2-1; D possibly corresponds to TRBD1 (6 bases). The V end was cut by 10 bases, the J end by 6 bases, with 19 bases between. The CDR3 consists of 14 residues. The germline CDR1 and CDR2 sequences are SNHLY and FYNNEI. CDR3 coding DNA: TGTGCCATCCAATACTCGACAGGAGGCAATGAGCAGTTCTTC. Amino acid sequence: CAIQYSTGGNEQFF.

The V and J genes are TRBV5-4 and TRBJ2-7; no reliable D call. Deletions cut 4 bases from V and 1 base from J, with 9 bases between. The CDR3 covers 13 residues. Germline loops: CDR1 SGHNT, CDR2 YYREEE (reference sequence). In DNA form, the CDR3 reads TGTGCCAGCAGCGTAGCTTGGTCCTACGAGCAGTACTTC. The encoded protein is CASSVAWSYEQYF.

This chain connects TRBV9 to TRBJ2-5, with TRBD1 as a possible D gene (6 bases). CDR3 length: 12 residues. Germline V lookup: CDR1 SGDLS, CDR2 YYNGEE. Trimming removed 4 bases from V and 5 bases from J, with 9 bases in between. This chain's CDR3 is CASSPQGETQYF. For the CDR3, the DNA is TGTGCCAGCAGCCCTCAGGGGGAGACCCAGTACTTC.

The chain recombines TRBV28 with TRBJ2-7; 7 positions agree with TRBD1. V was clipped by 6 bases and J by 5 bases; unmatched bases: 10. CDR3 size: 14 residues. From germline, CDR1 is MDHEN and CDR2 SYDVKM. The CDR3 DNA sequence: TGTGCCAGCAGCCCGACGACAGGGTTCAACGAGCAGTACGTC. Translation gives CASSPTTGFNEQYV.

The chain has TRBV5-5 and TRBJ2-7; 13 bases agree with TRBD2. Germline V gene lookup returns CDR1 SGHKS and CDR2 YYEKEE (reference sequence). This CDR3 has 18 residues. V dropped 3 bases and J dropped 5; count of bases not matched to a gene: 14. The CDR3, as DNA: TGTGCCAGCAGCTCGTCTATCTTCGGACTAGCGGGAGTTAACGAGCAGTACTTC. Residues: CASSSSIFGLAGVNEQYF.